Detailed here is one T cell receptor beta chain. This CDR3 has 16 residues. Germline CDR1 is SNHLY and CDR2 is FYNNEI. Trimming took 2 bases from V and 5 from J; bases not matched to a gene: 9. The repertoire was sequenced with immunoSEQ multiplex PCR; TCRdb's copy has only in-frame clones and lacks some. This sample carries 280,000 or so clones, under 90% of them seen once, and the ten largest clones take 2.5% to 3.5%. Enrolled through a virtual design, the participants were between roughly 18 and 90 years of age and came from approximately 25 US areas. Cohort placement rested on clinical history that participants reported themselves. The record originates from a study of blood T cell repertoires in COVID-19. Across the whole study: The United States, Italy and Spain provided the acute and convalescent COVID-19 samples. In each case, the material was cDNA or gDNA derived from T cells, B-cell-depleted T cells, or PBMCs.

V usage is TRBV2 and J usage is TRBJ2-3; 8 nucleotides line up with TRBD2. The source is a woman in her 50s who had been exposed to COVID-19. The sample consisted of PBMCs or T cells enriched from blood (not recorded which). The CDR3: CASSESGGGLGDTQYF. DNA of the CDR3: TGTGCCAGCAGTGAAAGCGGGGGAGGGTTGGGAGATACGCAGTATTTT.